Given below is one T cell receptor beta chain in context. Methods used by the authors: It was from reference gene primer amplification that nucleated cell counts were estimated. The data were produced by immunoSEQ multiplex PCR, yet TCRdb's version contains in-frame clones alone and is incomplete. The V and J calls and clone size are taken from that table; D and trimming were inferred from the DNA. The repertoire includes 250,000 to 300,000 clones, about 80% of them detected once, and 3.3% sits in the top ten. V was cut by 0 bases and J by 8 bases, with 10 bases left in between. Germline lookup yields CDR1 MNHEY and CDR2 SVGAGI. This CDR3 region has 13 residues. The sample is drawn from a study of blood T cell repertoires in COVID-19. Overall study context: Samples representing acute and convalescent COVID-19 were sourced from the United States, Italy and Spain. The analysed material was cDNA or gDNA that came from T cells, B-cell-depleted T cells, or PBMCs.

The sample was peripheral blood. This TCR was recovered from a woman over 75 with acute or convalescent COVID-19. The chain uses TRBV6-5 and TRBJ1-2; the D is unclear. CDR3 sequence: CASSYSRSSGYTF. CDR3 DNA sequence: TGTGCCAGCAGTTACTCGAGGTCTTCAGGCTACACCTTC.